The source of this TCR beta chain is a study of control samples from healthy donors and cancer patients. Sequencing was performed with immunoSEQ multiplex PCR; in TCRdb, only in-frame clones are kept and a portion is missing. The repertoire has 120,000 to 150,000 clones, 91% of them found once; the top ten carry around 7.3%. This CDR3 has 13 residues. V was cut by 5 bases and J by 5 bases, with 10 bases left in between. Germline-derived CDR1 and CDR2 are ENHRY and SYGVKD. Sequencing input: blood. This receptor was taken from a man aged 18 to 30 in good health. The chain links TRBV10-3 to TRBJ1-5, with a possible D match to TRBD1 (6 bases). CDR3 loop: CAISRDIDQPQHF. The CDR3 DNA reads TGTGCCATCAGTAGGGACATTGATCAGCCCCAGCATTTT.